This TCR beta chain was found in a study of beta chain features in type 1 diabetes. Expressed TCRB transcripts were sequenced after all isolated RNA was converted to cDNA. Libraries were prepared by immunoSEQ multiplex PCR; TCRdb keeps only in-frame clonotypes and omits some of them. The table has 200,000 to 250,000 clones, 9.6% seen once. Study conclusions and caveats: It was among patients, rather than healthy donors, that naive, central memory and Treg TCRB repertoires appeared more similar.

The sample holds a few counts of this clone. What it recognizes is unknown. The CDR3 extends over 17 amino acids. Germline assignment: CDR1 SGHAT and CDR2 FQNNGV. J gave up 0 bases and V 0 bases, and 5 bases lay outside the gene matches. The source is a woman under 30 in good health. The material sequenced was naive CD4+ T cells from blood. The rearrangement links TRBV11-2 to TRBJ2-3; TRBD2 aligns across 8 bases. The CDR3 spells CASSLDMASGSTDTQYF. The CDR3 bases are TGTGCCAGCAGCTTAGATATGGCTAGCGGGAGCACAGATACGCAGTATTTT. The variable domain in full, with the rest retrieved from reference TRBV11-2 and TRBJ2-3, is EAGVAQSPRYKIIEKRQSVAFWCNPISGHATLYWYQQILGQGPKLLIQFQNNGVVDDSQLPKDRFSAERLKGVDSTLKIQPAKLEDSAVYLCASSLDMASGSTDTQYFGPGTRLTVL.